This T cell receptor beta chain emerged from a study of molecular identifiers for immune sequencing clone quantification. Study in general: Naive CD8 cell RNA, from roughly 21,000 or 96,000 cells, was split five ways in replicates, with four sequenced. Study outcomes and limitations: The share of molecules held by clones above 20 RNA copies was over 97% in effector cells and under 1% in naive cells.

As previously described, bulk TCR libraries were made using listed TCR primers. TCRdb reprocessed the PCR reads with MiXCR, giving one entry per CDR3 protein. Among just over 95,000 distinct CDR3 sequences listed, approximately 25% were seen once. Germline CDR1 is SGHDT and CDR2 is YYEEEE. The CDR3 loop spans 18 amino acids. V lost 0 bases, J lost 3 bases, and 11 bases stayed unmatched. There are many counts of this clonotype. Its cognate antigen is unknown. Naive CD8 T cells, phenotype CD8+CD4-CCR7+CD45RA+, were sorted. The receptor was derived from a human donor in good health. Some libraries in this study had Jurkat cell RNA spiked in. The V call is TRBV5-6, the J call TRBJ1-3, with 8 positions matching TRBD1. Source material: naive CD8+ T cells from blood, with Jurkat cell RNA spiked in. Documented subset: FACS-sorted CD8+CD4-CCR7+CD45RA+ naive T cells. In nucleotides, the CDR3 is TGTGCCAGCAGCTTGGCCCAGGGGGCGATAAATAATGGAAACACCATATATTTT. Protein product: CASSLAQGAINNGNTIYF.